One sample yielded the 9 T cell receptor beta chains listed below, sequenced in a study of cytomegalovirus exposure and HLA in healthy donors. With 60 Vbeta and 13 Jbeta primers, the PCR was carried out. Generated by immunoSEQ multiplex PCR, the TCRdb table keeps only in-frame clones and is missing some. The sample has 150,000 to 200,000 clones, around three quarters seen once. Material: PBMCs. The receptors were gathered from a woman aged 25 to 39 in good health and CMV-seronegative.

This clone has only a few counts. The gene calls are TRBV6-5 and TRBJ1-1; 9 nucleotides match TRBD1. The CDR3 length is 14 residues. The V segment lost 5 bases and the J segment 5 bases; nucleotides outside the gene matches: 6. The germline gives CDR1 MNHEY, CDR2 SVGAGI. Here the CDR3 DNA reads TGTGCCAGCAGTAAACAGGGGGCGATAACTGAAGCTTTCTTT. Amino acid sequence: CASSKQGAITEAFF.

J is TRBJ1-1 and V is TRBV28, with D tentatively TRBD1 (6 bases). Trimming pared 2 bases from V and 5 bases from J, leaving 27 bases between. The CDR3 is 19 residues long. Germline V gene data show CDR1 as MDHEN and CDR2 as SYDVKM. CDR3 region: CASSLNPSNRVFFRTEAFF. CDR3 DNA sequence: TGTGCCAGCAGTTTAAATCCTTCGAACAGGGTATTTTTTAGGACTGAAGCTTTCTTT.

This sequence joins TRBV5-8 and TRBJ1-5; tentative D call: TRBD1 (6 bases). CDR1 is SGHTS, CDR2 YDEGEE, per germline. Trimming pared 3 bases from V and 3 bases from J, leaving 13 bases between. The CDR3 length is 15 residues. CDR3 in DNA: TGTGCCAGCAGCTCGACGGACAGATTCAATCAGCCCCAGCATTTT. Encoded protein: CASSSTDRFNQPQHF.

V and J are TRBV29-1 and TRBJ2-7, with TRBD2 as a possible D gene (7 bases). This CDR3 has 13 amino acids. Germline values: CDR1 SQVTM, CDR2 ANQGSEA. V was trimmed by 2 bases and J by 2 bases, leaving 10 bases between them. The CDR3 bases are TGCAGCGTTGAAATGGGGGGGCCCTACGAGCAGTACTTC. This encodes CSVEMGGPYEQYF.

This chain joins TRBV7-2 and TRBJ2-7, with 7 bases matching TRBD2. This CDR3 region has 16 residues. The junction had 8 bases not matched to a gene; V was cut back by 1 base and J by 2 bases. CDR1 is SGHTA and CDR2 is FQGNSA in the germline V gene. Written as DNA, the CDR3 is TGTGCCAGCAGCTTAGTTGGAGCGGGACTACCCTACGAGCAGTACTTC. Its protein product is CASSLVGAGLPYEQYF.

The chain joins TRBV7-9 to TRBJ2-7; TRBD1 might be the D (5 bases). The V end lost 1 base, the J end lost 1 base, and 11 bases lay between the germline ends. This CDR3 is 15 amino acids long. Germline assignment: CDR1 SEHNR and CDR2 FQNEAQ (reference sequence). In DNA form, the CDR3 reads TGTGCCAGCAGCTTAGAGGGGCGGCTATCCTACGAGCAGTACTTC. This codes for CASSLEGRLSYEQYF.

This rearrangement joins TRBV5-6 to TRBJ2-1, with D perhaps TRBD1 (6 bases). Trimming cost V 5 bases and J 4 bases, with 22 bases left between them. The CDR3 runs to 17 residues. Germline V lookup: CDR1 SGHDT, CDR2 YYEEEE. The CDR3 DNA follows: TGTGCCAGCAGTCCCTGGACAGCCTTTTACTCATACAATGAGCAGTTCTTC. Amino acid sequence: CASSPWTAFYSYNEQFF.

The chain has TRBV5-6 and TRBJ2-1; TRBD1 is a possible D gene (6 bases). This CDR3 contains 16 residues. CDR1 and CDR2 (germline): SGHDT, YYEEEE. With 0 bases removed from V and 2 bases from J, the gap between germline ends came to 12 bases. The CDR3 DNA reads TGTGCCAGCAGCTTGGATTTCAGGGGAACCTACAATGAGCAGTTCTTC. As protein: CASSLDFRGTYNEQFF.

This chain uses TRBV7-2 with TRBJ2-7; 9 nucleotides align to TRBD1. V lost 6 bases, J lost 1 base, and 10 bases stayed unmatched. Germline V gives CDR1 SGHTA, CDR2 FQGNSA. This CDR3 contains 16 residues. CDR3: CASSEPGQGISYEQYF. In DNA form, the CDR3 reads TGTGCCAGCAGTGAACCGGGACAGGGCATTTCCTACGAGCAGTACTTC.